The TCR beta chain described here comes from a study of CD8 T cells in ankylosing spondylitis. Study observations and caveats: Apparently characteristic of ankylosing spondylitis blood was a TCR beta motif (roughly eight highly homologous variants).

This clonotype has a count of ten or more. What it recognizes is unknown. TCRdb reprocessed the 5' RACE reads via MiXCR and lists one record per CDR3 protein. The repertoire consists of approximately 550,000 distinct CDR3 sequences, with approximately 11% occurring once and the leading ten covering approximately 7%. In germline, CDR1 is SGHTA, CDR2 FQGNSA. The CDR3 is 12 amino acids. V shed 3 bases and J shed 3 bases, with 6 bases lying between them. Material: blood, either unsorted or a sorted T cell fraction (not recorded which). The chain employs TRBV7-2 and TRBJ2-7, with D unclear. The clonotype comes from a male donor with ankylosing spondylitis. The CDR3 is CASSFTGYEQYF. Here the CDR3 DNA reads TGTGCCAGCAGCTTCACCGGCTACGAGCAGTACTTC.